This T cell receptor beta chain was retrieved from a study of CD8 T cells in ankylosing spondylitis. General study points: It appeared that ankylosing spondylitis blood was characterized by a TCR beta motif of under ten highly homologous variants.

One entry per CDR3 protein results from TCRdb running MiXCR on the 5' RACE reads. This table has approximately 150,000 distinct CDR3 sequences, around a tenth appearing once. This clonotype appeared a few times. Its antigen is unknown. Trimming took 7 bases from V and 4 from J, leaving 10 bases between them. The CDR3 loop spans 13 amino acids. Germline CDR1 is MNHNS and CDR2 is SASEGT. Material for sequencing was blood, either unsorted or a sorted T cell fraction (not recorded which). The V gene is TRBV6-1, the J gene TRBJ2-2; possible D gene TRBD1, 5 bases. This clonotype originated in a female donor with ankylosing spondylitis or in good health (not recorded which). CDR3 residues: CASKPGITGELFF. The CDR3 DNA sequence: TGTGCCAGCAAGCCAGGGATCACCGGGGAGCTGTTTTTT.